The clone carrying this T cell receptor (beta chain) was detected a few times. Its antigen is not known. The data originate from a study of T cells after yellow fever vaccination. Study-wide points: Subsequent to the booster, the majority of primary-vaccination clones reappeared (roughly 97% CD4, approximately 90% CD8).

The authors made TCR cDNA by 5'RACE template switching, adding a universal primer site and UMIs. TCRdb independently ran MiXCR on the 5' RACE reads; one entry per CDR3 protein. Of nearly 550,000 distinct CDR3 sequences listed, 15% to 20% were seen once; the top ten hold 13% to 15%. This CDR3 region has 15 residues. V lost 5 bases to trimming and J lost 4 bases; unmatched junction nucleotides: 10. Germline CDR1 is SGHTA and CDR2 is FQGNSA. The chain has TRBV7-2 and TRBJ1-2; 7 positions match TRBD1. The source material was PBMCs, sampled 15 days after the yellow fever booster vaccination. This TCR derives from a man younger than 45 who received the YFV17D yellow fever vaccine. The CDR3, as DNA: TGTGCCAGCAGCACCCGATCCGGGACAGTCTATGGCTACACCTTC. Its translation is CASSTRSGTVYGYTF.